The T cell receptor beta chain described here comes from a study of blood T cell repertoires in COVID-19. Study-level information: The United States, Italy and Spain provided the acute and convalescent COVID-19 samples. The cDNA or gDNA used as material had been derived from T cells, B-cell-depleted T cells, or PBMCs.

Per the study methods: Nucleated cell number was recorded as an estimate derived from reference gene primer amplification. The assay was immunoSEQ multiplex PCR, and TCRdb's table has in-frame clones only and misses some. Clone size and the V and J calls come from that table; the DNA yielded D and trimming. The sample carries roughly 60,000 clones, approximately 86% recorded once. Trimming stripped 7 bases from V and 3 bases from J, with 10 bases between. This CDR3 comprises 12 residues. Per germline, CDR1 LNHDA and CDR2 SQIVND (reference sequence). J is TRBJ2-7 and V is TRBV19, with D possibly being TRBD1 (5 bases). The sample was peripheral blood. This receptor was identified in a human donor with active COVID-19. The donor label of this sample is uncertain. CDR3 sequence reads: CASMGPGYEQYF. CDR3 nucleotides: TGTGCCAGTATGGGGCCGGGCTACGAGCAGTACTTC.